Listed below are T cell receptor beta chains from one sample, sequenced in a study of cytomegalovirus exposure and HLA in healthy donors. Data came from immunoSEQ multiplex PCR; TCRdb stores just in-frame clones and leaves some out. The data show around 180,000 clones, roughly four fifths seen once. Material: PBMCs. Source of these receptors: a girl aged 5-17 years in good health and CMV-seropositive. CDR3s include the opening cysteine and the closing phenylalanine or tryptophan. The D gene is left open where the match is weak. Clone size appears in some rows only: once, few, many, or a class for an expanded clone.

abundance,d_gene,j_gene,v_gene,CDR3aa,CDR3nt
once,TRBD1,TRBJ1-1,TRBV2,CASRLKQGLTEAFF,TGTGCCAGCAGACTTAAACAGGGGCTCACTGAAGCTTTCTTT
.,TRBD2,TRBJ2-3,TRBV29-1,CSVDAAGGSDTQYF,TGCAGCGTTGATGCTGCGGGGGGGTCAGATACGCAGTATTTT
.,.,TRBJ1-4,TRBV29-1,CSVWRVGANEKLFF,TGCAGCGTCTGGAGGGTAGGGGCTAATGAAAAACTGTTTTTT
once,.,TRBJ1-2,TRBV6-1,CASSDLPLGGPPGGYTF,TGTGCCAGCAGTGACCTCCCCCTGGGGGGGCCGCCGGGGGGCTACACCTTC
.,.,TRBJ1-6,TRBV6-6,CASGSQVNSPLHF,TGTGCCAGCGGCTCCCAGGTCAATTCACCCCTCCACTTT
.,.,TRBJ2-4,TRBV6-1,CASSEGLGSGQNIQYF,TGTGCCAGCAGTGAAGGTCTCGGGTCAGGGCAAAACATTCAGTACTTC
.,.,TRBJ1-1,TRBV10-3,CAISEGQKNTEAFF,TGTGCCATCAGTGAGGGACAGAAGAACACTGAAGCTTTCTTT
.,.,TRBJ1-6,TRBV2,CASSETRTQLRGKDSPLHF,TGTGCCAGCAGTGAAACCCGAACCCAGCTCAGGGGAAAGGATTCACCCCTCCACTTT
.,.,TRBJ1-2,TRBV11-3,CASSLDRRWEPNYGYTF,TGTGCCAGCAGCTTAGATCGGAGGTGGGAACCTAACTATGGCTACACCTTC
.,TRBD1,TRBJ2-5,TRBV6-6,CASVNRGWGETQYF,TGTGCCAGCGTAAACAGGGGGTGGGGAGAGACCCAGTACTTC
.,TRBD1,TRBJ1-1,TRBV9,CASSGKTGVTEAFF,TGTGCCAGCAGCGGGAAGACAGGGGTTACTGAAGCTTTCTTT
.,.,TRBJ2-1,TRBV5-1,CASSWAPYNEQFF,TGCGCCAGCAGCTGGGCACCGTACAATGAGCAGTTCTTC
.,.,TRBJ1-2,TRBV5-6,CASSYQGRGYTF,TGTGCCAGCAGCTACCAGGGGCGCGGCTACACCTTC
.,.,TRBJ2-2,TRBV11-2,CASSLGYNTGELFF,TGTGCCAGCAGCTTGGGCTACAACACCGGGGAGCTGTTTTTT
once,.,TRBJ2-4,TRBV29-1,CSVEAGSPRNIQYF,TGCAGCGTTGAAGCCGGGTCACCTAGAAACATTCAGTACTTC
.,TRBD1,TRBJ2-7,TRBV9,CASTETGSSYEQYF,TGTGCCAGCACCGAGACAGGGAGCTCCTACGAGCAGTACTTC
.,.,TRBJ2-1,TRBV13,CASSYWRVTNSYNEQFF,TGTGCCAGCAGCTATTGGAGAGTCACAAATTCCTACAATGAGCAGTTCTTC
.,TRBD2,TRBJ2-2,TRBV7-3,CASSLRPLAGATGELFF,TGTGCCAGCAGCTTACGCCCACTAGCGGGGGCGACCGGGGAGCTGTTTTTT
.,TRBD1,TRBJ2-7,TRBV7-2,CASSLTLTGFEQYF,TGTGCCAGCAGCCTTACCCTGACAGGGTTCGAGCAGTACTTC
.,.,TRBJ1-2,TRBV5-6,CASSLRRTHGYTF,TGTGCCAGCAGCTTGAGAAGGACACATGGCTACACCTTC
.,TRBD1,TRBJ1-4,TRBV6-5,CASRLFGTGGEKLFF,TGTGCCAGCAGATTATTCGGGACAGGGGGAGAAAAACTGTTTTTT
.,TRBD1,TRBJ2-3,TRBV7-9,CASSVQGPYTQYF,TGTGCCAGCAGCGTACAGGGGCCCTATACGCAGTATTTT